This is a list of T cell receptor beta chains from one sample in a study of post-analysis software for immune sequencing data. TCRdb passed the PCR reads through MiXCR, listing each CDR3 protein once. The data contain 650,000 to 850,000 distinct CDR3 sequences, 40% to 55% of them singletons. The sample consisted of blood. Receptors were obtained from a girl between 10 and 17 years old with multiple sclerosis. The CDR3 runs from the conserved cysteine through the conserved F or W. D genes are given only for firm matches. Rows give clone size only sometimes, using once, few, many, or a class for an expanded clone.

V gene,CDR3 length,D gene,clone size,J gene,CDR3 DNA,CDR3 protein
TRBV20-1,11,-,-,TRBJ1-2,TGCAGTGCTAGCACAGACTATGGCTACACCTTC,CSASTDYGYTF
TRBV12-3/TRBV12-4,14,-,many,TRBJ2-3,TGTGCCAGCAGTCCCGGGAGAGGGGCAGATACGCAGTATTTT,CASSPGRGADTQYF
TRBV14,13,-,-,TRBJ1-2,TGTGCCAGCAGCCAAGGACCAGAACTTGGCTACACCTTC,CASSQGPELGYTF
TRBV30,16,-,few,TRBJ2-6,TGTGCCAGCTCCGGCCCCCTCCGCTCTGGGGCCAACGTCCTGACTTTC,CASSGPLRSGANVLTF
TRBV6-1,14,-,-,TRBJ1-2,TGTGCCAGCCTCCCTACGGGAACAGGCTATGGCTACACCTTC,CASLPTGTGYGYTF
TRBV21-1,16,-,few,TRBJ2-5,TGTGCCAGCAGTGCCCGGGACAGGGGCTGGCAAGAGACCCAGTACTTC,CASSARDRGWQETQYF
TRBV20-1,16,TRBD1,-,TRBJ1-2,TGCAGTGCTAGTCCCCTGGGACAGGGAATAAGGGATGGCTACACCTTC,CSASPLGQGIRDGYTF
TRBV9,16,TRBD1,few,TRBJ1-6,TGTGCCAGCAGCGCTCGGGACAGGGGCACGGATTCACCCCTCCACTTT,CASSARDRGTDSPLHF
TRBV10-2,14,-,-,TRBJ2-5,TGCGCCAGCAGTGCAGGGCCGTATAGGGAGACCCAGTACTTC,CASSAGPYRETQYF
TRBV6-1,13,-,-,TRBJ2-7,TGTGCCAGCACTGTTAGGGTTACCTACGAGCAGTACTTC,CASTVRVTYEQYF
TRBV18,15,-,-,TRBJ2-7,TGTGCCAGCTCAATAAGGACTCTCACCTCCTACGAGCAGTACTTC,CASSIRTLTSYEQYF
TRBV6-5,14,TRBD1,few,TRBJ1-2,TGTGCCAGCAGACGGGACAGGGTCCAGGGGAAGGACACCTTC,CASRRDRVQGKDTF
TRBV5-4,13,-,few,TRBJ2-5,TGTGCCAGCAGCTTTTTAGCGGAAGAGACCCAGTACTTC,CASSFLAEETQYF
TRBV7-2,14,-,-,TRBJ1-2,TGTGCCAGCAGCTGGGGGCAGCATCGTCTCGGCTACACCTTC,CASSWGQHRLGYTF
TRBV29-1,16,TRBD1,few,TRBJ2-7,TGCAGCGCCACTGCACTCGGGGACAGGGCCCCTTACGAGCAGTACTTC,CSATALGDRAPYEQYF
TRBV20-1,13,-,-,TRBJ2-1,TGCAGTGCTAGAGGTTCCAACTACAATGAGCAGTTCTTC,CSARGSNYNEQFF
TRBV7-9,15,-,-,TRBJ2-5,TGTGCCAGCAGCTTAGCCGCGGAGTACCAAGAGACCCAGTACTTC,CASSLAAEYQETQYF
TRBV20-1,19,TRBD1,few,TRBJ2-4,TGCAGTGCTAGAGGCCTCGACAGGGGCCCAGCTTTAGCCAAAAACATTCAGTACTTC,CSARGLDRGPALAKNIQYF
TRBV20-1,19,TRBD2,-,TRBJ2-1,TGCAGTGCTAGAGGTAGCCCAGCGGGAGGCGTCAGGGGGTACAATGAGCAGTTCTTC,CSARGSPAGGVRGYNEQFF
TRBV5-1,15,-,-,TRBJ1-1,TGCGCCAGCAGCTTGGCTAGGGGCATGAACACTGAAGCTTTCTTT,CASSLARGMNTEAFF
TRBV29-1,14,-,-,TRBJ2-7,TGCAGCGTTGACTTAGACTGGAACGGCTACGAGCAGTACTTC,CSVDLDWNGYEQYF
TRBV6-5,14,-,few,TRBJ2-1,TGTGCCAGCCGAGGTGAGGCTGGGGGCAATGAGCAGTTCTTC,CASRGEAGGNEQFF
TRBV5-1,16,TRBD2,-,TRBJ2-7,TGCGCCAGCAGCCAACTAGCGGGAGGGCCGGATTACGAGCAGTACTTC,CASSQLAGGPDYEQYF
TRBV20-1,14,-,-,TRBJ1-5,TGCAGTGCTAGGGACAGCCTTAGCAATCAGCCCCAGCATTTT,CSARDSLSNQPQHF
TRBV12-3/TRBV12-4,13,-,-,TRBJ2-1,TGTGCCAGCAGTTGGACAAGTCTGGATGAGCAGTTCTTC,CASSWTSLDEQFF
TRBV15,15,TRBD2,few,TRBJ2-4,TGTGCCACCAGCAGAGATTTTGGACTAGCAAACGTTCAGTACTTC,CATSRDFGLANVQYF
TRBV10-3,15,TRBD2,few,TRBJ2-3,TGTGCCATCAGTGAAAGCGGGAGCAAGACAGATACGCAGTATTTT,CAISESGSKTDTQYF
TRBV4-1,14,-,few,TRBJ2-4,TGCGCCAGCAGCCAACTAGGCGCTCTAGACATCCAGTACTTC,CASSQLGALDIQYF
TRBV6-4,15,TRBD2,-,TRBJ2-3,TGTGCCAGCGGTGGGACTAGCGGGAGTGCGGATACGCAGTATTTT,CASGGTSGSADTQYF
TRBV12-3/TRBV12-4,15,TRBD1,-,TRBJ2-1,TGTGCCAGCAGTTACACGGGACAGTTATCCAATGAGCAGTTCTTC,CASSYTGQLSNEQFF
TRBV5-1,15,TRBD1,-,TRBJ2-7,TGCGCCAGCGGCCTAAGGGACAGGTACTCCTACGAGCAGTACTTC,CASGLRDRYSYEQYF
TRBV24-1,16,-,-,TRBJ2-1,TGTGCCACCAGTGGTTTAAAGCGGAGCTCCTACAATGAGCAGTTCTTC,CATSGLKRSSYNEQFF
TRBV10-3,12,-,-,TRBJ2-1,TGTGCCATCAGTGCCACTAGCAATGAGCAGTTCTTC,CAISATSNEQFF
TRBV11-2,18,-,-,TRBJ2-7,TGTGCCAGCAGCTTACAAAGGCGGGCAGGGTTTAGCTCCTACGAGCAGTACTTC,CASSLQRRAGFSSYEQYF